The source of this T cell receptor (beta chain) is a study of cytomegalovirus exposure and HLA in healthy donors. Study results and caveats: The study flagged around 150 TCR beta chains as cytomegalovirus-associated. Most TCRs appeared rarely, but some public TCRs recurred in many donors.

The primer mix had 60 Vbeta and 13 Jbeta primers. Clones were read by immunoSEQ multiplex PCR, and TCRdb kept only the in-frame ones, dropping some. The table lists under 150,000 clones, around 9.6% of them singletons, with roughly 1.9% in the top ten. The germline CDR1 and CDR2 sequences are GTSNPN and SVGIG (reference sequence). V was clipped by 5 bases and J by 8 bases, with 15 bases between them. There are 12 residues in the CDR3. A word on this clone: Its specificity is unknown.

Source material: PBMCs. This TCR derives from a male donor in good health and CMV-seronegative. This chain joins TRBV30 and TRBJ2-5, with D perhaps matching TRBD2 (6 bases). The CDR3 region is CAWGDFRLTQYF. Written as DNA, the CDR3 is TGTGCCTGGGGGGACTTTCGCCTAACCCAGTACTTC.